The sample holds many counts of the clone carrying this T cell receptor (beta chain). Germline V gives CDR1 MNHNY, CDR2 SVGAGI (reference sequence). There are 13 residues in the CDR3. The germline V and J ends were trimmed by 8 bases and 1 base, with 11 bases remaining between them. This sample stems from a study of early T cells in non-severe SARS-CoV-2 infection. Looking at the study overall: Unsorted whole blood bulk RNA was sequenced, with unpaired chains.

Each single cDNA molecule received a unique molecular identifier. In TCRdb, the 5' RACE reads were re-called with MiXCR into one record per CDR3 protein. In the table there are 25,000 to 30,000 distinct CDR3 sequences, 9.5% to 10% of which are singletons. The genes are TRBV6-6 and TRBJ1-2; D may be TRBD1 (5 bases). The source of this sequence is an adult who was a healthcare worker with PCR-confirmed SARS-CoV-2 infection or an uninfected control (not recorded which). The sequencing input was whole blood. The CDR3 DNA is TGTGCCAGCTCGGGGGAATTTAACTATGGCTACACCTTC. Translated: CASSGEFNYGYTF.